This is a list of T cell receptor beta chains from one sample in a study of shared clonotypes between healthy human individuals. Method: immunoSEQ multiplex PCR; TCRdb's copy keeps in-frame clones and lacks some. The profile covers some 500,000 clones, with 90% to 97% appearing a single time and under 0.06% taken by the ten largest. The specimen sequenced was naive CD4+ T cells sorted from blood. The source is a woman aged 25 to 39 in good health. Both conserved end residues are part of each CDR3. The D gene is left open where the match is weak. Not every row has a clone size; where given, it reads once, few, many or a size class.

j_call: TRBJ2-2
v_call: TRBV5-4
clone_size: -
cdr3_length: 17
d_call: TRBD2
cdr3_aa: CASSLAGGRERTGELFF
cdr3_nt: TGTGCCAGCAGCTTGGCCGGCGGGCGGGAGCGCACCGGGGAGCTGTTTTTT

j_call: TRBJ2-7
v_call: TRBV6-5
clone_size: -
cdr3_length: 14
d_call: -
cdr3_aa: CASSRTQGTYEQYF
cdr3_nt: TGTGCCAGCAGCAGGACACAGGGTACCTACGAGCAGTACTTC

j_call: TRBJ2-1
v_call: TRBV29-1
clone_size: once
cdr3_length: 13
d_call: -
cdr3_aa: CSVEAQGADEQFF
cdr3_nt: TGCAGCGTTGAAGCACAGGGTGCCGATGAGCAGTTCTTC

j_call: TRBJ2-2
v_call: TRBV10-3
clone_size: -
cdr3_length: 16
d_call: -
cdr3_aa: CAISESISTNTGELFF
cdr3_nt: TGTGCCATCAGTGAGTCGATTAGCACGAACACCGGGGAGCTGTTTTTT

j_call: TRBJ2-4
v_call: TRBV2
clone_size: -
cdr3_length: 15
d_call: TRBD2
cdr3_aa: CASSLIAGSKNIQYF
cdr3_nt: TGTGCCAGCAGTTTGATAGCGGGGTCAAAAAACATTCAGTACTTC

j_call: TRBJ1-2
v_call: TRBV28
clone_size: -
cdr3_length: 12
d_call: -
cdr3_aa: CASSLQIYGYTF
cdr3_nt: TGTGCCAGCAGTTTACAGATCTATGGCTACACCTTC

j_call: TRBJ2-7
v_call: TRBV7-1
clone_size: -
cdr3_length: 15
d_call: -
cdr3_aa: CASSLVPGASYEQYF
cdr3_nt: TGTGCCAGCAGCTTAGTCCCAGGGGCCTCCTACGAGCAGTACTTC

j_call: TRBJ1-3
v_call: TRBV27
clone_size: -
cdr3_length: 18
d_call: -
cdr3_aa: CASSPTAATDHSGSTIYF
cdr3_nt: TGTGCCAGCAGCCCAACAGCCGCAACAGATCACTCTGGAAGCACCATATATTTT

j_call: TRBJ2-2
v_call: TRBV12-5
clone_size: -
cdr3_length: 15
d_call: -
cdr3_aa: CASGLVQGGPGELFF
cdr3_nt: TGTGCTAGTGGTTTGGTACAAGGGGGGCCCGGGGAGCTGTTTTTT

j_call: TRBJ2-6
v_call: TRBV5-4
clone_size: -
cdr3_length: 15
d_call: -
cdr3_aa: CASSPPGLGANVLTF
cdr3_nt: TGTGCCAGCAGCCCCCCAGGGCTTGGGGCCAACGTCCTGACTTTC

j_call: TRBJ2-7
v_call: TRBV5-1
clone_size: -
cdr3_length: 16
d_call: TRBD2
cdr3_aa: CASSLDWTSGTYEQYF
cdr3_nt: TGCGCCAGCAGCTTGGACTGGACTAGCGGAACCTACGAGCAGTACTTC

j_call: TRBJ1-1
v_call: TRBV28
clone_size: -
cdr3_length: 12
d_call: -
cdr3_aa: CASSYGGYEAFF
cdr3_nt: TGTGCCAGCAGTTACGGCGGCTATGAAGCTTTCTTT

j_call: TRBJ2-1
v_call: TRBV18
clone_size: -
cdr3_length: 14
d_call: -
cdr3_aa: CASSPSASYNEQFF
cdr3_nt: TGTGCCAGCTCACCAAGCGCATCCTACAATGAGCAGTTCTTC

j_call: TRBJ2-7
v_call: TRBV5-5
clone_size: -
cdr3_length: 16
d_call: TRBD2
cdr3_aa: CASSLERTSATYEQYF
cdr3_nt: TGTGCCAGCAGCTTGGAACGGACTAGCGCCACCTACGAGCAGTACTTC

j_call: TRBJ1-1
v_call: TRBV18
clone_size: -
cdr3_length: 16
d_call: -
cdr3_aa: CASSPLPSGANTEAFF
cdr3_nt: TGTGCCAGCTCACCGCTCCCCTCGGGAGCTAACACTGAAGCTTTCTTT

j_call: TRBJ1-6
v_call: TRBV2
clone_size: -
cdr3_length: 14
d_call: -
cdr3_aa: CASSVGRTNSPLHF
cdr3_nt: TGTGCCAGCAGTGTGGGCAGGACGAATTCACCCCTCCACTTT

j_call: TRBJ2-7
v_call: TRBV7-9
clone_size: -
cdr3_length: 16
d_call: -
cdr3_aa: CASSLVPPTRTYEQYF
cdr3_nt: TGTGCCAGCAGCTTAGTACCCCCTACTAGAACCTACGAGCAGTACTTC

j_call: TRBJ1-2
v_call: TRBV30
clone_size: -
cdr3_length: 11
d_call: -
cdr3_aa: CAWSHTYGYTF
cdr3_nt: TGTGCCTGGAGTCACACGTATGGCTACACCTTC

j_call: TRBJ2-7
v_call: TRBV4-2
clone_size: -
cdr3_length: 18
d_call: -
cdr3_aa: CASSQGGFLRPFSYEQYF
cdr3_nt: TGTGCCAGCAGCCAAGGGGGGTTTTTGCGGCCTTTCTCCTACGAGCAGTACTTC

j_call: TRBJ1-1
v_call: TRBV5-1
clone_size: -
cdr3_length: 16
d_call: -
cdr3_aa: CASSLGYSRVNTEAFF
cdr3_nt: TGCGCCAGCAGCTTGGGATATAGCAGAGTGAACACTGAAGCTTTCTTT

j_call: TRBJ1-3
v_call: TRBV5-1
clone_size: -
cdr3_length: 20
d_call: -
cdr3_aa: CASSPMPGSGVQSSGNTIYF
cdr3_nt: TGCGCCAGCAGCCCCATGCCCGGATCGGGGGTCCAGAGCTCTGGAAACACCATATATTTT

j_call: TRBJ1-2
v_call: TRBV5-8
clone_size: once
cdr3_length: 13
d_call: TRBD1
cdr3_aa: CASSQTGALGYTF
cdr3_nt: TGTGCCAGCAGCCAAACAGGGGCGCTTGGCTACACCTTC

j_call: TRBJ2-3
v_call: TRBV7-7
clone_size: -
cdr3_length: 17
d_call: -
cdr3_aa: CASSLGGPSEVTDTQYF
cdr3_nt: TGTGCCAGCAGCTTAGGAGGGCCTAGCGAGGTCACAGATACGCAGTATTTT

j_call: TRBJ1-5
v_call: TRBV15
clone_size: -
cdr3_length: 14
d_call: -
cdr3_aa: CATSREPNRGAQHF
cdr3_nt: TGTGCCACCAGCAGAGAACCTAACCGGGGAGCCCAGCATTTT

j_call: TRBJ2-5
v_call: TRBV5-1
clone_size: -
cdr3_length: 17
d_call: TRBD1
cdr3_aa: CASSLGGRTGGAETQYF
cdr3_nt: TGCGCCAGCAGCCTGGGTGGGAGGACAGGGGGCGCGGAGACCCAGTACTTC

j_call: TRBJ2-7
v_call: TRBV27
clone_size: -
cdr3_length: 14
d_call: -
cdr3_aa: CASSPGNRPYEQYF
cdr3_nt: TGTGCCAGCAGCCCCGGGAATAGGCCTTACGAGCAGTACTTC

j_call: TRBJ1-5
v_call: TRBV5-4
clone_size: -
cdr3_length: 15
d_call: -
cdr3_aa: CASSLGPSGNQPQHF
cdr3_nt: TGTGCCAGCAGCTTGGGACCTTCTGGGAATCAGCCCCAGCATTTT

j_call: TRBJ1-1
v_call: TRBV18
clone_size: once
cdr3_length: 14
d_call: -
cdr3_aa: CASSPKQLNTEAFF
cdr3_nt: TGTGCCAGCTCACCGAAACAGCTGAACACTGAAGCTTTCTTT

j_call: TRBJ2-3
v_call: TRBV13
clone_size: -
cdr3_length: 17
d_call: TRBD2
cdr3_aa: CASSSPGTSGNTDTQYF
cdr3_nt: TGTGCCAGCAGCTCTCCCGGGACTAGCGGGAACACAGATACGCAGTATTTT

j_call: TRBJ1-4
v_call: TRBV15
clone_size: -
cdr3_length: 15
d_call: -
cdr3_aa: CATSRVVAGNEKLFF
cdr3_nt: TGTGCCACCAGCAGAGTGGTCGCAGGGAATGAAAAACTGTTTTTT

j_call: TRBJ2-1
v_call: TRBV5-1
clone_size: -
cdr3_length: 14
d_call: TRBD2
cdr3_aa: CASNELAGNNEQFF
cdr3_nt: TGCGCCAGCAACGAACTAGCGGGCAACAATGAGCAGTTCTTC

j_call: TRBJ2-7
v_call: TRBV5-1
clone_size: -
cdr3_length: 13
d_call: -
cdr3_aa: CASSFRVQHEQYF
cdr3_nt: TGCGCCAGCAGCTTCAGGGTACAACACGAGCAGTACTTC

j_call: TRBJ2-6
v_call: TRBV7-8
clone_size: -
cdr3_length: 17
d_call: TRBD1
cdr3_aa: CASRWDRSPSGANVLTF
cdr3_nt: TGTGCCAGCCGATGGGACAGGAGTCCCTCTGGGGCCAACGTCCTGACTTTC

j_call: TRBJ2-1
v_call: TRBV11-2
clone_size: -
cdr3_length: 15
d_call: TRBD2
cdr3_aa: CASSPLAGKDNEQFF
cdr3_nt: TGTGCCAGCAGCCCACTAGCGGGGAAGGACAATGAGCAGTTCTTC

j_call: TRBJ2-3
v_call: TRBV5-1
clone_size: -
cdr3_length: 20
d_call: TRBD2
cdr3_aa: CASSFGSGLAGGPRTDTQYF
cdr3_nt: TGCGCCAGCAGCTTCGGATCGGGACTAGCGGGAGGGCCTCGCACAGATACGCAGTATTTT

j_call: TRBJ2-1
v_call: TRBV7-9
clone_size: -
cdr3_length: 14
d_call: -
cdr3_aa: CASSFGGRFNEQFF
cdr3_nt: TGTGCCAGCAGCTTCGGGGGCCGCTTCAATGAGCAGTTCTTC

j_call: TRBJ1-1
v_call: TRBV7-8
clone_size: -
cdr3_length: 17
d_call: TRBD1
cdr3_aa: CASSFRTGGYMNTEAFF
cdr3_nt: TGTGCCAGCAGCTTCCGGACAGGGGGATACATGAACACTGAAGCTTTCTTT

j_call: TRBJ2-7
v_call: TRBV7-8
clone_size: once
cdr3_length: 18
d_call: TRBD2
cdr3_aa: CASSRKTGPSGRGYEQYF
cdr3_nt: TGTGCCAGCAGCCGTAAGACAGGGCCGAGCGGGAGGGGCTACGAGCAGTACTTC

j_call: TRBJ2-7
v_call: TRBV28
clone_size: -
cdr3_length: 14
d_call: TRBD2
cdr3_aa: CASSSGSGILQQYF
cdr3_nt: TGTGCCAGCAGTTCGGGAAGCGGGATTTTACAGCAGTACTTC

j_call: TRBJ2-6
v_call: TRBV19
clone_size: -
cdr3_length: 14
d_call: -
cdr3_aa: CASSTGAGANVLTF
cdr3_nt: TGTGCCAGTAGTACAGGGGCTGGGGCCAACGTCCTGACTTTC

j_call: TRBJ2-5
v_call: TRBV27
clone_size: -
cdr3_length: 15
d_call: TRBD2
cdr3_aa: CASSLLGGSWETQYF
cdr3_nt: TGTGCCAGCAGTTTATTGGGCGGGAGTTGGGAGACCCAGTACTTC

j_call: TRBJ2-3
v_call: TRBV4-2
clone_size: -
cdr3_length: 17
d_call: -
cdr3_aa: CASSQDSGQSGTDTQYF
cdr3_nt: TGTGCCAGCAGCCAAGATTCGGGACAGAGCGGGACAGATACGCAGTATTTT

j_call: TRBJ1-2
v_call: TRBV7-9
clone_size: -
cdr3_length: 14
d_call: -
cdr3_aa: CASSTGGLPPGYTF
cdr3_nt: TGTGCCAGCAGCACTGGGGGGTTGCCCCCTGGCTACACCTTC

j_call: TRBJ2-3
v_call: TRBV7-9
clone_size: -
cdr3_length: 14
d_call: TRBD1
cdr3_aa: CASSLGQGSDTQYF
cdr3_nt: TGTGCCAGCAGCCTGGGACAGGGCTCAGATACGCAGTATTTT

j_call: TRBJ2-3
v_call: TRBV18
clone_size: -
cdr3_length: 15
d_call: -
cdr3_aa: CASSPPGLGFHTQYF
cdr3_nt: TGTGCCAGCTCACCACCGGGACTCGGGTTTCATACGCAGTATTTT

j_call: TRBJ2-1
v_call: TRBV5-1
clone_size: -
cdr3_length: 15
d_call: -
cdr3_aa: CASSPRGGAYNEQFF
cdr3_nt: TGCGCCAGCAGTCCCCGAGGCGGGGCCTACAATGAGCAGTTCTTC